The rows below give T cell receptor beta chains drawn from one sample of a study of somatic mutations in cytotoxic T cells in rheumatoid arthritis. Some clones are missing from TCRdb's copy, which holds only in-frame ones; the method was immunoSEQ multiplex PCR. The table lists about 18,000 clones, roughly 72% of them singletons. Sequenced input: CD8+ T cells sorted from blood. The receptors derive from a man between 60 and 70 years old in good health. Both conserved end residues are trimmed from each CDR3. D genes are given only for firm matches. Clone size is not always given. Where it is, it says once, few, many or a class for expanded clones.

cdr3_aa d_call v_call clone_size cdr3_length
ASSLDSTANYGYT - TRBV7-3 once 13
ASSETGQTGELF - TRBV2 - 12
ASSSDRGGNQPQH TRBD1 TRBV28 - 13
ASSVSWLANPTSYNEQF - TRBV7-3 - 17
ASSPRGNNQPQH - TRBV7-8 - 12
ASSYSTVWGYT - TRBV6-5 few 11
ASSWDTSYEQY - TRBV5-4 - 11
AWSRLALEQF TRBD2 TRBV30 - 10
ASSLRQGSEEQY TRBD1 TRBV18 - 12
ASSHGGDPRGTGELF TRBD2 TRBV5-6 - 15
ASSLAVIAELDTQY - TRBV5-4 - 14
ASSEFLSGAVNEQF - TRBV2 - 14
ASSELGGRGEKLF - TRBV2 - 13
ASSPWASGLQETQY TRBD2 TRBV18 - 14
ASSVATGNTIY - TRBV19 - 11
ASSPSIGETYEQY - TRBV4-3 - 13
ASKPQGAGYEQY TRBD1 TRBV19 - 12
ASSIGTGTGGETQY TRBD1 TRBV19 - 14
ASSSSGGRSYEQY TRBD1 TRBV7-9 - 13
ASSWTGSSYNSPLH TRBD1 TRBV27 few 14
ASSSSYSSYEQY - TRBV13 once 12
ASRRYNEQF - TRBV13 - 9
ASSSQDGLAYGYT - TRBV4-2 few 13
ASSFKPRTGTDTQY - TRBV5-6 - 14
ASSRGQGAVGYT TRBD1 TRBV7-9 once 12
ASSPSTDTQY - TRBV19 - 10
ASSLFGTDEAF TRBD1 TRBV7-9 - 11
ASSPTGRYNEQF - TRBV4-1 once 12
ASSSPPAGGPPSYNEQF TRBD2 TRBV5-1 - 17
ASSRGGARYEQY TRBD2 TRBV7-6 - 12
AVGGTSGDEGETQY TRBD2 TRBV7-8 - 14
ASSQGETYEQY - TRBV4-2 - 11
ASSPSGLGQPQH - TRBV4-1 - 12
ASSIRLAGGPSSYEQY TRBD2 TRBV19 - 16
ASSLSGLDPFSDTQY TRBD2 TRBV7-8 - 15
ASSLDASGSQETQY TRBD2 TRBV13 few 14
SVESRAEQF - TRBV29-1 - 9
ASSQVGAGGAYEQY - TRBV14 - 14
ASSKAGTSGGLSYEQY - TRBV21-1 - 16
ASKDRGRAYEQY TRBD1 TRBV6-6 - 12
ASSFRRGANYGYT - TRBV7-9 - 13
ARGNPAGTMPYEQY TRBD2 TRBV7-2 - 14
ATSRDRGGYTEAF - TRBV15 medium-sized 13
ASSFSDNSYEQY - TRBV6-5 - 12